This is a list of T cell receptor beta chains from one sample in a study of long-term antiretroviral therapy in people with HIV. Profiled with immunoSEQ multiplex PCR; TCRdb holds only in-frame clones, not every one. The sample contains about 10,000 clones, over 80% of which appear only once. Sequenced here: unsorted PBMCs, sampled 0.3 years before starting antiretroviral therapy. The receptor source for this set is a man younger than 45 with HIV. The CDR3 runs from the conserved cysteine through the conserved F or W. A D gene is named only where the DNA matches it firmly. Clone size appears in some rows only: once, few, many, or a class for an expanded clone.

v_call	d_call	clone_size	j_call	cdr3_length	cdr3_aa	cdr3_nt
TRBV6-4	TRBD1	.	TRBJ1-1	15	CASRPRGQLNTEAFF	TGTGCCAGCAGACCCAGGGGACAGTTGAACACTGAAGCTTTCTTT
TRBV27	TRBD1	once	TRBJ2-1	15	CASSSTGLGYNEQFF	TGTGCCAGCAGTTCGACAGGGCTCGGGTACAATGAGCAGTTCTTC
TRBV7-6	TRBD2	.	TRBJ2-7	12	CASRGGRYEQYF	TGTGCCAGTCGGGGGGGCCGGTACGAGCAGTACTTC
TRBV15	.	.	TRBJ1-1	13	CATSRRASLWAFF	TGTGCCACCAGCAGACGGGCCTCTCTTTGGGCTTTCTTT
TRBV28	.	.	TRBJ1-2	15	CASSRRDTGSHGYTF	TGTGCCAGCAGCCGTCGGGACACGGGATCGCATGGCTACACCTTC
TRBV7-2	TRBD1	.	TRBJ1-4	14	CASSLVGGDEKLFF	TGTGCCAGCAGCTTAGTAGGGGGCGACGAAAAACTGTTTTTT
TRBV28	.	.	TRBJ1-2	14	CASAGAVQNYGYTF	TGTGCCAGCGCGGGGGCGGTACAGAACTATGGCTACACCTTC
TRBV20-1	.	.	TRBJ2-7	11	CSASSRDEQYF	TGCAGTGCTAGTTCACGAGACGAGCAGTACTTC
TRBV19	TRBD2	.	TRBJ2-1	12	CASSIGGREQFF	TGTGCCAGTAGTATAGGCGGGAGGGAGCAGTTCTTC
TRBV19	.	.	TRBJ2-7	14	CASSAFSGVYEQYF	TGTGCCAGTAGTGCCTTCTCAGGGGTCTACGAGCAGTACTTC
TRBV29-1	TRBD2	.	TRBJ2-5	14	CSVAGTSGVETQYF	TGCAGCGTCGCCGGGACTAGCGGGGTGGAGACCCAGTACTTC
TRBV4-3	.	.	TRBJ2-7	16	CASSQEAQRASYEQYF	TGCGCCAGCAGCCAAGAGGCCCAGCGGGCCTCCTACGAGCAGTACTTC
TRBV30	.	.	TRBJ1-2	11	CAWGADYGYTF	TGTGCCTGGGGGGCAGACTATGGCTACACCTTC
TRBV28	.	.	TRBJ2-1	11	CASRGYNEQFF	TGTGCCAGCAGGGGCTACAATGAGCAGTTCTTC
TRBV15	TRBD2	few	TRBJ2-7	17	CATSDTRTSGLSYEQYF	TGTGCCACCAGCGACACGCGTACTAGCGGCCTCTCCTACGAGCAGTACTTC
TRBV5-1	TRBD1	.	TRBJ2-5	15	CASRLGQGIQETQYF	TGCGCCAGCAGATTGGGACAGGGCATACAAGAGACCCAGTACTTC
TRBV28	.	.	TRBJ2-1	14	CASSLLAFNNEQFF	TGTGCCAGCAGTTTACTAGCGTTTAACAATGAGCAGTTCTTC
TRBV6-5	TRBD1	.	TRBJ2-1	14	CASSSQGSSGEQFF	TGTGCCAGCAGTTCACAGGGGTCCTCTGGTGAGCAGTTCTTC
TRBV19	TRBD1	once	TRBJ1-2	13	CASSQGEGSGYTF	TGTGCCAGTAGTCAGGGGGAAGGGAGTGGCTACACCTTC
TRBV11-2	TRBD1	.	TRBJ1-1	15	CASSSPWTGETEAFF	TGTGCCAGCAGCTCTCCCTGGACAGGGGAGACTGAAGCTTTCTTT
TRBV4-3	.	.	TRBJ1-1	16	CASSQDPQGIWTEAFF	TGCGCCAGCAGCCAAGATCCTCAGGGAATATGGACTGAAGCTTTCTTT
TRBV14	TRBD1	.	TRBJ1-1	14	CASSVSRGRTEAFF	TGTGCCAGCAGCGTGAGCAGGGGGCGCACTGAAGCTTTCTTT
TRBV6-5	.	.	TRBJ1-2	13	CASSYSNGDGYTF	TGTGCCAGCAGTTACTCGAACGGGGATGGCTACACCTTC
TRBV5-6	.	once	TRBJ1-4	16	CASSKWVVATNEKLFF	TGTGCCAGCAGCAAGTGGGTCGTGGCAACTAATGAAAAACTGTTTTTT
TRBV7-2	.	.	TRBJ2-7	12	CASSATKWEQYF	TGTGCCAGCAGCGCAACCAAGTGGGAGCAGTACTTC
TRBV4-1	.	few	TRBJ1-2	14	CASSSREGIYGYTF	TGCGCCAGCAGCTCCAGGGAGGGAATCTATGGCTACACCTTC
TRBV29-1	.	.	TRBJ2-1	14	CSVNEGISYNEQFF	TGCAGCGTTAACGAGGGGATCTCCTACAATGAGCAGTTCTTC
TRBV6-6	.	.	TRBJ2-7	14	CASSYGGPSYEQYF	TGTGCCAGCAGTTACGGGGGGCCCTCCTACGAGCAGTACTTC
TRBV7-3	TRBD1	once	TRBJ1-1	14	CASSYGTGNTEAFF	TGTGCCAGCAGCTATGGGACAGGGAACACTGAAGCTTTCTTT
TRBV6-5	.	once	TRBJ2-5	12	CASTGILGEQYF	TGTGCCAGCACAGGAATTTTGGGTGAGCAGTACTTC
TRBV10-2	.	.	TRBJ2-1	15	CASSELERAYNEQFF	TGCGCCAGCAGTGAGCTAGAAAGGGCCTACAATGAGCAGTTCTTC
TRBV11-3	.	.	TRBJ2-7	14	CASSTGQKSYEQYF	TGTGCCAGCAGCACCGGACAGAAATCCTACGAGCAGTACTTC
TRBV6-6	TRBD2	.	TRBJ2-1	14	CASSSPGLAAEQFF	TGTGCCAGCAGTTCCCCGGGACTAGCAGCTGAGCAGTTCTTC
TRBV11-2	.	.	TRBJ2-1	13	CASSLDNYNEQFF	TGTGCCAGCAGCTTAGACAACTACAATGAGCAGTTCTTC
TRBV10-1	.	.	TRBJ2-7	14	CASRRGSGQNEQYF	TGCGCCAGCCGCCGGGGGAGCGGCCAAAACGAGCAGTACTTC
TRBV7-9	.	once	TRBJ2-5	17	CASSLTLAAGGSETQYF	TGTGCCAGCAGCTTAACCCTCGCGGCCGGAGGGTCGGAGACCCAGTACTTC
TRBV28	.	.	TRBJ1-4	14	CASSLQRNNEKLFF	TGTGCCAGCAGTTTACAACGGAATAATGAAAAACTGTTTTTT
TRBV6-4	.	.	TRBJ1-1	14	CASSLRGEGTEAFF	TGTGCCAGCAGTTTAAGGGGTGAGGGTACTGAAGCTTTCTTT
TRBV5-6	TRBD1	.	TRBJ2-1	15	CASSPGQGAGNEQFF	TGTGCCAGCAGCCCTGGACAGGGGGCCGGCAATGAGCAGTTCTTC
TRBV18	.	.	TRBJ1-1	13	CASSPRTDTEAFF	TGTGCCAGCTCACCACGGACAGACACTGAAGCTTTCTTT
TRBV27	TRBD1	.	TRBJ2-7	14	CASSPGTGGYEQYF	TGTGCCAGCAGTCCCGGGACAGGGGGGTACGAGCAGTACTTC
TRBV4-3	.	.	TRBJ1-2	13	CASSQDLGYGYTF	TGCGCCAGCAGCCAAGATCTGGGCTATGGCTACACCTTC
TRBV19	.	.	TRBJ1-5	16	CASSIKGRGVDQPQHF	TGTGCCAGTAGTATTAAGGGCAGGGGTGTCGATCAGCCCCAGCATTTT
TRBV7-2	TRBD2	.	TRBJ2-2	17	CASSLLGLAGGAGELFF	TGTGCCAGCAGCTTACTTGGACTAGCGGGAGGTGCTGGGGAGCTGTTTTTT
TRBV27	.	.	TRBJ2-1	15	CASSPRGSAYNEQFF	TGTGCCAGCAGTCCCAGGGGAAGTGCCTACAATGAGCAGTTCTTC
TRBV6-1	.	.	TRBJ1-2	12	CASSEAGWGYTF	TGTGCCAGCAGTGAAGCGGGCTGGGGCTACACCTTC
TRBV5-6	.	.	TRBJ1-2	14	CASSLQQTVYGYTF	TGTGCCAGCAGCTTACAACAGACCGTCTATGGCTACACCTTC
TRBV11-2	.	.	TRBJ2-7	15	CASSLVWDRAYEQYF	TGTGCCAGCAGCTTAGTATGGGACCGAGCCTACGAGCAGTACTTC
TRBV7-9	TRBD2	.	TRBJ2-7	18	CASSLVVTSGMRSYEQYF	TGTGCCAGCAGCTTAGTAGTGACTAGCGGAATGCGCTCCTACGAGCAGTACTTC
TRBV19	.	.	TRBJ2-7	15	CASSISEQENYEQYF	TGTGCCAGTAGTATATCGGAACAGGAGAATTACGAGCAGTACTTC
TRBV19	TRBD1	.	TRBJ1-2	14	CASQRRGLDYGYTF	TGTGCCAGTCAACGCAGGGGGCTCGACTATGGCTACACCTTC
TRBV5-4	TRBD2	.	TRBJ2-5	14	CASLPGPGGETQYF	TGTGCCAGTTTGCCAGGGCCGGGGGGTGAGACCCAGTACTTC